This TCR beta chain was sequenced during a study of control samples from healthy donors and cancer patients. Produced via immunoSEQ multiplex PCR; TCRdb's table is partial and in-frame only. The sample holds 100,000 to 150,000 clones, around 90% seen once. V lost 0 bases and J lost 5; bases outside the gene matches: 3. Per the germline V gene, CDR1 is SGHRS and CDR2 is YFSETQ. This CDR3 is 14 amino acids long. This sequence was found in a man aged 35 to 55 in good health. This sequence joins TRBV5-1 and TRBJ1-2, with TRBD1 identical over 8 bases. The material sequenced was blood. The CDR3 DNA reads as TGCGCCAGCAGCTTGGGGACAGGGAGGTATGGCTACACCTTC. Protein sequence: CASSLGTGRYGYTF.